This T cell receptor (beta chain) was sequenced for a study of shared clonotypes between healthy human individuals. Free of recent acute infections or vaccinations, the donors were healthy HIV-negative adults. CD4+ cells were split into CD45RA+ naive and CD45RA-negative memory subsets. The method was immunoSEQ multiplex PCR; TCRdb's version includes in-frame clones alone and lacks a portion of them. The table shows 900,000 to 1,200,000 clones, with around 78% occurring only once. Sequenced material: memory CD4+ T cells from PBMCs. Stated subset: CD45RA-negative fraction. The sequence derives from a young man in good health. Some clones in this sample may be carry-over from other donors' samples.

The CDR3 DNA sequence: TGCGCCAGCAGCCAAGATTTGGGGTTGCGTGAGACCCAGTACTTC. This sequence encodes CASSQDLGLRETQYF. The V and J genes are TRBV4-1 and TRBJ2-5; no clear D. Deletions cut 0 bases from V and 5 bases from J, with 13 bases between. Germline CDR1 and CDR2: MGHRA and YSYEKL. This CDR3 is 15 amino acids long.